What follows describes a single T cell receptor (beta chain). Alongside a J-beta primer mix, a sample-barcoded 5' primer served in a second PCR lasting roughly 6 to 11 cycles. TCRdb ran MiXCR on the 5' RACE reads and lists one entry per CDR3 protein. The data hold about 800,000 distinct CDR3 sequences, with around 25% observed a single time. This specimen belongs to a study of blood T cells in healthy people across ages. CDR3 length: 15 residues. In germline, CDR1 is SNHLY, CDR2 FYNNEI. Trimming pared 2 bases from V and 1 base from J, leaving 9 bases between. These data also formed part of another study, on T cells of mothers and their children.

This receptor was taken from a boy under 18 in good health. The J gene is TRBJ1-5, the V gene TRBV2, with unresolved D. The sample comprised blood. CDR3 sequence (DNA): TGTGCCAGCAGTGAATGGCTGGGGAGCAATCAGCCCCAGCATTTT. The encoded protein is CASSEWLGSNQPQHF.